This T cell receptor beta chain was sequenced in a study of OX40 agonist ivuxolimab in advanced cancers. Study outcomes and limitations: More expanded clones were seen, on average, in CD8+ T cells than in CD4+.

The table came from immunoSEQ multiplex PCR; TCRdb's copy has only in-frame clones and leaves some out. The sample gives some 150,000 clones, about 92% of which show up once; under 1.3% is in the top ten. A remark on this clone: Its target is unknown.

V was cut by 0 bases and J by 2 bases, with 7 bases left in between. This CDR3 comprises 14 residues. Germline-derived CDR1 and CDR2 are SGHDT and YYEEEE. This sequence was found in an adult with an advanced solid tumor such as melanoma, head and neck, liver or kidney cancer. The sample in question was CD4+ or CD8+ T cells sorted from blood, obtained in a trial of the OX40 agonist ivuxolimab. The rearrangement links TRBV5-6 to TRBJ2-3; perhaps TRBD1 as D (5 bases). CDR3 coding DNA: TGTGCCAGCAGCTTGGCCAGGGCCACAGATACGCAGTATTTT. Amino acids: CASSLARATDTQYF.